The 20 T cell receptor beta chains below all came from one sample that was sequenced in a study of T cells in Graves' hyperthyroidism and ophthalmopathy. Authors of the study amplified TCR beta CDR3 regions from RNA transcripts. RT-PCR in the first round (using the HTBI primer set) targeted the TCR CDR3. Via MiXCR, TCRdb re-called the multiplex PCR reads, giving one row per CDR3 protein. The sample contains around 380,000 distinct CDR3 sequences, about 13% of which appear only once. The sample comprised blood. These receptors all come from a man younger than 45 with Graves' hyperthyroidism that later progressed to Graves' ophthalmopathy.

This clonotype was seen repeatedly, ten times or more. This sequence joins TRBV7-9 and TRBJ2-3; 7 positions match TRBD2. The germline V gene encodes CDR1 SEHNR and CDR2 FQNEAQ (reference sequence). This CDR3 has 15 residues. V dropped 7 bases and J dropped 4; count of bases not matched to a gene: 11. The CDR3 DNA reads TGTGCCAGCACCCCGACTAGCTTTGACGCAGATACGCAGTATTTT. It encodes CASTPTSFDADTQYF.

This clonotype showed up just once. Germline and junction disagree at one end, which may indicate a read error. V and J are TRBV20-1 and TRBJ2-3, with 8 bases fitting TRBD2. CDR1 is DFQATT and CDR2 is SNEGSKA in the germline V gene (reference sequence). CDR3 length: 17 residues. The CDR3 loop reads CSAFSGTSRGSTDTLYF. The DNA of the CDR3 is TGCAGTGCTTTCTCCGGGACTAGTAGAGGCAGCACAGATACGCTGTATTTT.

This clonotype appeared many times. V is TRBV15 and J is TRBJ1-1, with D maybe TRBD1 (6 bases). V gave up 5 bases and J gave up 4 bases, with 23 bases separating them. The germline V gene encodes CDR1 LNHNV and CDR2 YYDKDF (reference sequence). This CDR3 contains 17 residues. CDR3 region: CATSRFGTNFLSTEAFF. The CDR3 region has the DNA TGTGCCACCAGCCGTTTCGGGACAAATTTTCTGAGCACTGAAGCTTTCTTT. The complete variable domain, with remaining parts taken from reference TRBV15 and TRBJ1-1, reads DAMVIQNPRYQVTQFGKPVTLSCSQTLNHNVMYWYQQKSSQAPKLLFHYYDKDFNNEADTPDNFQSRRPNTSFCFLDIRSPGLGDTAMYLCATSRFGTNFLSTEAFFGQGTRLTVV.

This clonotype was counted ten times or more. This chain connects TRBV6-1 to TRBJ1-2; 9 bases map to TRBD1. Per germline, CDR1 MNHNS and CDR2 SASEGT. The CDR3 covers 16 residues. V dropped 5 bases and J dropped 6; count of bases not matched to a gene: 13. The CDR3 bases are TGTGCCAGCAGTCCCGGCCCGGGACAGGGAGCGGATGGCTACACCTTC. Translated: CASSPGPGQGADGYTF.

The chain combines TRBV5-1 with TRBJ1-3; unclear D gene. Trimming took 4 bases from V and 0 from J, leaving 11 bases between them. The CDR3 has 15 amino acids. Germline loops: CDR1 SGHRS, CDR2 YFSETQ. The DNA for the CDR3 is TGCGCCAGCAGCCCAGACACAGTCTCTGGAAACACCATATATTTT. Its translation: CASSPDTVSGNTIYF.

This chain uses TRBV29-1 with TRBJ1-2; D unresolved. Between the trimmed V and J ends, which lost 7 bases and 8 bases, there was a span of 20 bases. Germline V gene data show CDR1 as SQVTM and CDR2 as ANQGSEA. CDR3 length: 13 amino acids. CDR3 protein: CSAWISGDRGYTF. CDR3 DNA: TGCAGCGCGTGGATTTCCGGGGATCGGGGCTACACCTTC.

This clonotype was seen once. A much larger clone is a single base away; this may be a read error. The chain recombines TRBV7-2 with TRBJ2-2; possibly TRBD2 for D (6 bases). V lost 1 base to trimming and J lost 5 bases, with 20 bases between them. The CDR3 consists of 18 residues. Germline lookup yields CDR1 SGHTA and CDR2 FQGNSA. CDR3 coding DNA: TGTGCCAGCAGCTTAGTTGGTCTAGTGGGGGGAGGAACCGGGGAGCTGTTTTTT. Translating it yields CASSLVGLVGGGTGELFF.

This clonotype was observed at least ten times. The V call is TRBV29-1, the J call TRBJ1-1, with TRBD1 as a possible D gene (6 bases). Looked up from germline, CDR1 is SQVTM and CDR2 is ANQGSEA. This CDR3 has 14 amino acids. Trimming removed 6 bases at V and 4 bases at J, with 18 bases between. CDR3 DNA sequence: TGCAGCGTGTCAGGAGTGGGGGGCACCACTGAAGCTTTCTTT. Amino acids: CSVSGVGGTTEAFF.

The V and J genes are TRBV30 and TRBJ2-7, with D unclear. CDR3 length equals 15 residues. With 0 bases removed from V and 1 base from J, the gap between germline ends came to 13 bases. Germline-derived CDR1 and CDR2 are GTSNPN and SVGIG (reference sequence). In DNA form, the CDR3 reads TGTGCCTGGAGTGTAGGCGACCGTACATCCTACGAGCAGTACTTC. Encoded protein: CAWSVGDRTSYEQYF.

Concerning this clonotype itself: At one of its ends the junction is not consistent with the germline gene, which may arise from a read error. The genes are TRBV11-2 and TRBJ2-1; 10 bases are shared with TRBD1. Germline V gives CDR1 SGHAT, CDR2 FQNNGV. CDR3 length equals 21 residues. CDR3 amino acids: CASSLVVPGQGLGREYNEQLF. Here the CDR3 DNA reads TGTGCCAGCAGCTTAGTAGTCCCGGGACAGGGGCTAGGTCGGGAGTACAATGAGCAGCTCTTC.

This clonotype was seen at least ten times. The CDR3 DNA reads TGTGCCAGCAGTTTAGGTGGAGGGGAGCAGTTCTTC. Its protein is CASSLGGGEQFF. The chain combines TRBV12-3 or TRBV12-4 with TRBJ2-1; TRBD2 is a possible D gene (6 bases). The germline V and J ends were trimmed by 1 base and 10 bases, with 8 bases remaining between them. The CDR3 spans 12 residues.

In this sample, this clonotype turned up many times. The chain is built from TRBV11-2 and TRBJ2-1; D could derive from TRBD1 or TRBD2 (6 bases each). This CDR3 contains 15 residues. Per germline, CDR1 SGHAT and CDR2 FQNNGV. Trimming removed 0 bases at V and 4 bases at J, with 10 bases between. The CDR3 here is CASSLEGGEYNEQFF. The CDR3 DNA is TGTGCCAGCAGCTTAGAGGGGGGCGAGTACAATGAGCAGTTCTTC.

This clonotype was recorded many times. The chain carries TRBV4-1 and TRBJ2-5; D remains unclear. CDR1 and CDR2 (germline): MGHRA, YSYEKL. The CDR3 loop spans 13 amino acids. Trimming stripped 5 bases from V and 5 bases from J, with 12 bases between. CDR3 sequence: CASSLTLGETQYF. In DNA form, the CDR3 reads TGCGCCAGCAGCTTGACGCTGGGGGAGACCCAGTACTTC.

This clonotype has a count of ten or more. The genes are TRBV7-9 and TRBJ2-7, with D possibly being TRBD1 or TRBD2 (6 bases each). The CDR3 is 16 amino acids. Germline CDR1 is SEHNR and CDR2 is FQNEAQ (reference sequence). The ends were cut back, 3 bases at V and 1 base at J, with 16 bases in the middle. This CDR3 reads CASSFKGGENSYEQYF. The CDR3 coding sequence is TGTGCCAGCAGCTTTAAGGGGGGCGAAAATTCCTACGAGCAGTACTTC.

This clonotype was detected only a few times. The V gene is TRBV30, the J gene TRBJ1-1, with TRBD1 matching 9 bases. CDR1 is GTSNPN, CDR2 SVGIG, per germline (reference sequence). This CDR3 contains 14 residues. The trim removed 3 bases at V and 7 bases at J, leaving 9 bases unmatched. CDR3 region: CAWRKKQGASEAFF. In DNA form, the CDR3 reads TGTGCCTGGAGAAAAAAACAGGGGGCTAGTGAAGCTTTCTTT.

The J gene is TRBJ1-5, the V gene TRBV10-3; maybe TRBD1 (6 bases). The CDR3 loop spans 12 amino acids. The germline CDR1 and CDR2 sequences are ENHRY and SYGVKD. Trimming shortened V by 4 bases and J by 6 bases, and 7 bases separated the two germline ends. This CDR3 reads CAISADSQPQHF. For the CDR3, the DNA is TGTGCCATCAGTGCGGACAGTCAGCCCCAGCATTTT.

This clonotype was seen only a few times. The chain recombines TRBV20-1 with TRBJ2-1, with D unclear. The V gene lost 2 bases and the J gene lost 9 bases, with 8 bases spanning the gap. Germline CDR1 and CDR2: DFQATT and SNEGSKA (reference sequence). The CDR3 is made up of 11 amino acids. CDR3 sequence: CSARSMTEQFF. The CDR3 nucleotides are TGCAGTGCTAGATCGATGACTGAGCAGTTCTTC.

In its sample, this clonotype was seen many times. The V and J genes are TRBV11-3 and TRBJ2-1; TRBD2 matches 11 bases. Germline V CDR1 and CDR2: SGHNT, YENEEA. After removal of 1 base from V and 10 bases from J, the junction contained 6 bases not matched to a gene. The CDR3 extends over 15 amino acids. This CDR3 is CASSLVAGGIVEQFF. In nucleotides, the CDR3 is TGTGCCAGCAGCTTAGTAGCGGGGGGGATAGTGGAGCAGTTCTTC. Complete variable domain (other parts from reference TRBV11-3 and TRBJ2-1): EAGVVQSPRYKIIEKKQPVAFWCNPISGHNTLYWYLQNLGQGPELLIRYENEEAVDDSQLPKDRFSAERLKGVDSTLKIQPAELGDSAVYLCASSLVAGGIVEQFFGPGTRLTVL.

This clonotype occurred many times. This chain's CDR3 is CASQGQSYEQYF. The CDR3 coding sequence is TGCGCCAGCCAGGGACAGTCCTACGAGCAGTACTTC. The V and J genes are TRBV5-1 and TRBJ2-7; 7 bases fit TRBD1. The germline V gene encodes CDR1 SGHRS and CDR2 YFSETQ. This CDR3 spans 12 amino acids. Unmatched junction bases numbered 2, after V lost 7 bases and J lost 1 base.

This clonotype appeared many times. V is TRBV7-9 and J is TRBJ2-7; D possibly matches TRBD1 or TRBD2 (5 bases each). The germline V and J ends were trimmed by 4 bases and 7 bases, with 17 bases remaining between them. Per germline, CDR1 SEHNR and CDR2 FQNEAQ (reference sequence). The CDR3 runs to 14 residues. The CDR3, as DNA: TGTGCCAGCAGCTCTAGCAGAGGGGCTGTTGAGCAGTACTTC. It yields the protein CASSSSRGAVEQYF. Complete variable domain (other parts from reference TRBV7-9 and TRBJ2-7): DTGVSQNPRHKITKRGQNVTFRCDPISEHNRLYWYRQTLGQGPEFLTYFQNEAQLEKSRLLSDRFSAERPKGSFSTLEIQRTEQGDSAMYLCASSSSRGAVEQYFGPGTRLTVT.